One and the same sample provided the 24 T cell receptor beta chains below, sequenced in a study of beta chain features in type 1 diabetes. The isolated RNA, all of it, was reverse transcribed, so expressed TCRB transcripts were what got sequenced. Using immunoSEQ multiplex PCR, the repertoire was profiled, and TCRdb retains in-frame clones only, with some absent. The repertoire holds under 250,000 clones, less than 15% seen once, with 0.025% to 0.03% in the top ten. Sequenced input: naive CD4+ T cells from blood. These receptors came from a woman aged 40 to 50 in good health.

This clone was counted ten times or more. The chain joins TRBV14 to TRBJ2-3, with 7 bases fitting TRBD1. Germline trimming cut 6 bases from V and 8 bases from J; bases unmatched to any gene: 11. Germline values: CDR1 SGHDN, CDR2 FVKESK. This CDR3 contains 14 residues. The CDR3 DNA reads TGTGCCAGCAGGCCACAGGGGACCCCTCGTACGCAGTATTTT. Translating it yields CASRPQGTPRTQYF.

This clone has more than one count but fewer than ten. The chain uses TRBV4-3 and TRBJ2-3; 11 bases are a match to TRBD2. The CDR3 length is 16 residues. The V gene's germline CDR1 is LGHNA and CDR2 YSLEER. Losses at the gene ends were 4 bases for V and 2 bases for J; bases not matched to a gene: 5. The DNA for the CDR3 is TGCGCCAGCAGCCTATTAGCGGGGGGGCTCACAGATACGCAGTATTTT. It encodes CASSLLAGGLTDTQYF.

The CDR3: CASRKARDRSYEQYF. The CDR3 DNA follows: TGTGCCAGCAGAAAAGCCAGGGACAGGTCCTACGAGCAGTACTTC. The V call is TRBV6-6, the J call TRBJ2-7; 8 bases map to TRBD1. V lost 6 bases and J lost 1; bases outside the gene matches: 8. The CDR3 contains 15 residues. Germline V gene lookup returns CDR1 MNHNY and CDR2 SVGAGI (reference sequence).

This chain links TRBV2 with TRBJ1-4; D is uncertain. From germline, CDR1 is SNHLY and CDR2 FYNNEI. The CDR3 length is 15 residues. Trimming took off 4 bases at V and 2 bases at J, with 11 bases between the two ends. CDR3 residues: CASSGIGLTNEKLFF. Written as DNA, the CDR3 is TGTGCCAGCAGTGGGATCGGGTTGACTAATGAAAAACTGTTTTTT.

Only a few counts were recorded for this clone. The CDR3 sequence: CASSYPGGAGTEAFF. CDR3 DNA sequence: TGTGCCAGCAGTTACCCAGGGGGCGCGGGCACTGAAGCTTTCTTT. The rearrangement uses TRBV6-5 and TRBJ1-1; TRBD1 matches at 8 bases. Germline-derived CDR1 and CDR2 are MNHEY and SVGAGI. The CDR3 runs 15 residues. J was trimmed by 4 bases and V by 2 bases; bases with no gene match: 6.

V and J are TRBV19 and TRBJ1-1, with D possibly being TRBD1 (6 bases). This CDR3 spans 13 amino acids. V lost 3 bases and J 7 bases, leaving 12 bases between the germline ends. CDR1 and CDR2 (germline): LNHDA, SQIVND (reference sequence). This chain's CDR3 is CASSILTTGEAFF. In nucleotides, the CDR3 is TGTGCCAGTAGTATTCTAACGACAGGTGAAGCTTTCTTT.

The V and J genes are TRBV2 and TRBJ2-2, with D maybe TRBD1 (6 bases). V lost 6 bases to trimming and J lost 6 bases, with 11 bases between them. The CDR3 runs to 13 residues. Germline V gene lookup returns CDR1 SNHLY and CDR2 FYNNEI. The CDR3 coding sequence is TGTGCCAGCAGACTTCAGGGGCCCGGGGAGCTGTTTTTT. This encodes CASRLQGPGELFF.

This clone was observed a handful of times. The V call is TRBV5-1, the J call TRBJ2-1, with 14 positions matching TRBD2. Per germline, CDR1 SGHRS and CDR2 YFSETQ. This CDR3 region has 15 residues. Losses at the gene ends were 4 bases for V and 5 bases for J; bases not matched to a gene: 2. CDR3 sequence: CASSQGLAGDNEQFF. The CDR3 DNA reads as TGCGCCAGCAGCCAGGGACTAGCGGGAGACAATGAGCAGTTCTTC.

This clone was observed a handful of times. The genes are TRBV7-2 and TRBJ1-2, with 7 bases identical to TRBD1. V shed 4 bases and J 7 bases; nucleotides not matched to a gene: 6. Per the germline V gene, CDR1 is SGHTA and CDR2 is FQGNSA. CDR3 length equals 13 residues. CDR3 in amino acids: CASSSAYRGGYTF. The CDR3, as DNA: TGTGCCAGCAGCTCCGCCTACAGGGGTGGCTACACCTTC.

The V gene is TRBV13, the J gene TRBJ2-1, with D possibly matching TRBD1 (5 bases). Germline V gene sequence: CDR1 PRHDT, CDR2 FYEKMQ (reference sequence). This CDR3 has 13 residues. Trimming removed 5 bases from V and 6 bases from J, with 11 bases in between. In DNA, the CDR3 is TGTGCCAGCAGCCACGACAGAACCAATGAGCAGTTCTTC. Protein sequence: CASSHDRTNEQFF.

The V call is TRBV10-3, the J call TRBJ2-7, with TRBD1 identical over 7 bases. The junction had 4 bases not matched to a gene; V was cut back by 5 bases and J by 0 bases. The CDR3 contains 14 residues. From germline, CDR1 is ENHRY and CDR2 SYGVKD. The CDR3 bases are TGTGCCATCAGTCTGACAGGGCCCTCCTACGAGCAGTACTTC. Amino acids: CAISLTGPSYEQYF.

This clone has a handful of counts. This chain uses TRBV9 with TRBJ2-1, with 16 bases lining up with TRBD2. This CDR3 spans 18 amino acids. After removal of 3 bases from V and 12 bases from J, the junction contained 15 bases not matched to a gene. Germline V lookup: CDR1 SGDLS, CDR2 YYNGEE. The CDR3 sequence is CASSAGGGTSGRGVGQFF. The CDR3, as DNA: TGTGCCAGCAGCGCTGGGGGGGGGACTAGCGGGAGGGGAGTAGGGCAGTTCTTC.

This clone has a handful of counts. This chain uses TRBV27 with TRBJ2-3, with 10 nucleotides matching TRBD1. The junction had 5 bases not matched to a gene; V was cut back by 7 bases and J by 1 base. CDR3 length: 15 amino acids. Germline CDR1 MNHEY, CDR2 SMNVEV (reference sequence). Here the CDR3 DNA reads TGTGCCAGCAAGTACGGGACAGGGGGCACAGATACGCAGTATTTT. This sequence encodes CASKYGTGGTDTQYF.

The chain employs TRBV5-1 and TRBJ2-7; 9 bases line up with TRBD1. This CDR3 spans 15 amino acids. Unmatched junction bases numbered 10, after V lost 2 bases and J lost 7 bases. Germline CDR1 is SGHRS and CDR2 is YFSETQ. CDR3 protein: CASSFRGQGRREQYF. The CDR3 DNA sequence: TGCGCCAGCAGCTTCAGGGGACAGGGACGTAGAGAGCAGTACTTC.

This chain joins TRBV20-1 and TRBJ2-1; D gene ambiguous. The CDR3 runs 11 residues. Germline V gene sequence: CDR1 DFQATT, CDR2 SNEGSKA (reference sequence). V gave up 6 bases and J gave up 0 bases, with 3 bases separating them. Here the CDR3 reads CSAVSYNEQFF. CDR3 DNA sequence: TGCAGTGCCGTCTCCTACAATGAGCAGTTCTTC.

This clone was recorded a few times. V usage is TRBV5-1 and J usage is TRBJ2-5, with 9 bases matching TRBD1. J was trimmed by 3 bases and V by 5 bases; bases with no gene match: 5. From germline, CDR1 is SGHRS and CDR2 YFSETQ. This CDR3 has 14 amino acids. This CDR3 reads CASSLRDREETQYF. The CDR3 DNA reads TGCGCCAGCAGTCTTCGGGACAGGGAAGAGACCCAGTACTTC. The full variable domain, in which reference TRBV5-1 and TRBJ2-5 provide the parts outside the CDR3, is KAGVTQTPRYLIKTRGQQVTLSCSPISGHRSVSWYQQTPGQGLQFLFEYFSETQRNKGNFPGRFSGRQFSNSRSEMNVSTLELGDSALYLCASSLRDREETQYFGPGTRLLVL.

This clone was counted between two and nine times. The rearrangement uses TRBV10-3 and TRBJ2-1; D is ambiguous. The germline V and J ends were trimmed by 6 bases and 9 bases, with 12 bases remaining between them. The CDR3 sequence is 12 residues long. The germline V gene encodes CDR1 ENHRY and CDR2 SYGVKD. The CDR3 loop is CAISLQLGEQFF. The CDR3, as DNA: TGTGCCATCAGCCTACAGTTAGGTGAGCAGTTCTTC.

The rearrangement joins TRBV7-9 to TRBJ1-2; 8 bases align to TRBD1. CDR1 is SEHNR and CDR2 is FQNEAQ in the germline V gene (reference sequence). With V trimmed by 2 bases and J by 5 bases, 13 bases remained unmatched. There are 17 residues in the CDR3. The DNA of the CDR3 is TGTGCCAGCAGCTTATCAAACGGACAGGGTGGTTGGTATGGCTACACCTTC. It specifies CASSLSNGQGGWYGYTF.

The CDR3 region has the DNA TGCGCCAGCAGCTTCCTAGCGCCTAGCACAGATACGCAGTATTTT. Protein: CASSFLAPSTDTQYF. The chain joins TRBV5-1 to TRBJ2-3, with D possibly TRBD2 on 6 matching bases. The CDR3 is 15 amino acids. Looked up from germline, CDR1 is SGHRS and CDR2 is YFSETQ. V was shortened by 2 bases and J by 0 bases, with 10 bases between the two germline ends.

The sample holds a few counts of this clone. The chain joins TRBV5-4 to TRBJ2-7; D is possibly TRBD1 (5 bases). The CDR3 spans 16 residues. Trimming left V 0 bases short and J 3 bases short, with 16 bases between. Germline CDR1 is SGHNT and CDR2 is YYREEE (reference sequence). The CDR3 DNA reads TGTGCCAGCAGCTTGGGGGGCTATCGATCTAACTACGAGCAGTACTTC. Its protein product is CASSLGGYRSNYEQYF.

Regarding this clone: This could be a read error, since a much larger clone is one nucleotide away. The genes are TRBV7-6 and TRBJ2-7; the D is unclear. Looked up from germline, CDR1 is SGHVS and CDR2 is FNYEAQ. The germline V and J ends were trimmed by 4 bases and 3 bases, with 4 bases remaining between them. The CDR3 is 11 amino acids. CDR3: CASSSFYEQYF. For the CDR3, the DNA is TGTGCCAGCAGCTCCTTCTACGAGCAGTACTTC.

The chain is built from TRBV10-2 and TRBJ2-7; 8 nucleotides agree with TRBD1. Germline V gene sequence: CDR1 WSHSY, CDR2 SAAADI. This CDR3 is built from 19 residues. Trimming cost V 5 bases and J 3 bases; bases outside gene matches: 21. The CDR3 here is CASSRNSGRGRVQVYEQYF. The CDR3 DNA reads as TGCGCCAGCAGTAGAAATTCGGGCAGGGGGCGCGTCCAAGTCTACGAGCAGTACTTC.

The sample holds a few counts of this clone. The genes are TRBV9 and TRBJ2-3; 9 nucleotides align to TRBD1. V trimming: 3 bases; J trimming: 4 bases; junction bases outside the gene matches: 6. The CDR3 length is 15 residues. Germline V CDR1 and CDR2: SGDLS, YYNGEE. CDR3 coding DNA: TGTGCCAGCAGCGCCCGGGACAGGGCCGCAGATACGCAGTATTTT. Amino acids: CASSARDRAADTQYF.

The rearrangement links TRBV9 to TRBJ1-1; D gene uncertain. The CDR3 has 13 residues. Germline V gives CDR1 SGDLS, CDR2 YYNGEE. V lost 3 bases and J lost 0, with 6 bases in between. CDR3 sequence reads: CASSGVMNTEAFF. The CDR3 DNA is TGTGCCAGCAGCGGCGTAATGAACACTGAAGCTTTCTTT.